The 27 T cell receptor beta chains below were found in one sample sequenced in a study of T cells in localized non-small cell lung cancer (TCRdb year 2020). Libraries came from the immunoSEQ multiplex PCR assay. This immuneACCESS table, as held by TCRdb, lists in-frame sequences with V and J called but not all clones. Of the missing ones, under half trace to an unresolved V gene in checked studies; the others have no known cause. For this sample the table gives about 36,000 clones, of which approximately 90% were detected only once. The ten largest clonotypes hold less than 8.5% of the sample. The sequenced sample was peripheral blood, obtained before any cancer treatment. These receptors originate from a woman aged 40-75 years with stage I lung adenocarcinoma.

The gene calls are TRBV7-9 and TRBJ1-6; D may be TRBD1 (6 bases). The CDR3 runs 16 residues. Trimming shortened V by 9 bases and J by 7 bases, and 22 bases separated the two germline ends. The germline V gene has CDR1 SEHNR and CDR2 FQNEAQ (reference sequence). CDR3 sequence: CASELLRGATNSPLHF. CDR3 nucleotides: TGTGCCAGTGAACTCCTACGGGGGGCAACGAATTCACCCCTCCACTTT.

V and J are TRBV2 and TRBJ2-3; D possibly corresponds to TRBD2 (5 bases). Germline V gene data show CDR1 as SNHLY and CDR2 as FYNNEI. Trimming took off 5 bases at V and 8 bases at J, with 11 bases between the two ends. The CDR3 contains 12 residues. CDR3 sequence: CASSTGMGTQYF. The CDR3, as DNA: TGTGCCAGCAGTACGGGAATGGGTACGCAGTATTTT.

The chain combines TRBV18 with TRBJ2-5, with TRBD1 matching 7 bases. This CDR3 is 15 amino acids long. The ends lost 6 bases at V and 1 base at J; junction bases unmatched: 8. Per the germline V gene, CDR1 is KGHSH and CDR2 is LQKENI. The CDR3 is CASSQRRQGQETQYF. CDR3 coding DNA: TGTGCCAGCTCCCAACGTCGACAGGGCCAAGAGACCCAGTACTTC.

The gene calls are TRBV7-2 and TRBJ2-7; 7 bases are shared with TRBD1. V gave up 4 bases and J gave up 6 bases; unmatched junction bases: 9. The germline V gene encodes CDR1 SGHTA and CDR2 FQGNSA. The CDR3 is 14 amino acids. The CDR3 DNA is TGTGCCAGCAGCTCGCGACAGGGCCGAGGCGAGCAGTACTTC. As protein: CASSSRQGRGEQYF.

This chain uses TRBV4-3 with TRBJ1-3; D gene unclear. The CDR3 is 13 residues long. Per the germline V gene, CDR1 is LGHNA and CDR2 is YSLEER. Deletions cut 5 bases from V and 4 bases from J, with 9 bases between. DNA of the CDR3: TGCGCCAGCAGCGAACGGACCGGAAACACCATATATTTT. This codes for CASSERTGNTIYF.

The chain joins TRBV30 to TRBJ2-7; D possibly matches TRBD1 or TRBD2 (6 bases each). This CDR3 contains 11 residues. The V gene lost 1 base and the J gene lost 8 bases, with 9 bases spanning the gap. CDR1 is GTSNPN, CDR2 SVGIG, per germline (reference sequence). The CDR3 loop reads CAWSGGAKQYF. The CDR3 nucleotides are TGTGCCTGGAGTGGGGGGGCCAAGCAGTACTTC.

V gene TRBV7-6 combines with J gene TRBJ1-5; no reliable D call. Germline V lookup: CDR1 SGHVS, CDR2 FNYEAQ. The CDR3 is made up of 13 amino acids. V lost 5 bases and J lost 4, with 9 bases in between. The CDR3: CASSPNENQPQHF. The CDR3 coding sequence is TGTGCCAGCAGCCCTAACGAGAATCAGCCCCAGCATTTT. Based on the CDR3 plus reference TRBV7-6 and TRBJ1-5, the full variable domain is GAGVSQSPRYKVTKRGQDVALRCDPISGHVSLYWYRQALGQGPEFLTYFNYEAQQDKSGLPNDRFSAERPEGSISTLTIQRTEQRDSAMYRCASSPNENQPQHFGDGTRLSIL.

J is TRBJ1-1 and V is TRBV5-1; D is unclear. The CDR3 sequence is 14 residues long. The V gene lost 1 base and the J gene lost 0 bases, with 7 bases spanning the gap. The V gene's germline CDR1 is SGHRS and CDR2 YFSETQ. CDR3 in amino acids: CASSLSPVNTEAFF. In nucleotides, the CDR3 is TGCGCCAGCAGCTTGAGCCCGGTGAACACTGAAGCTTTCTTT.

The chain uses TRBV19 and TRBJ2-1; 9 bases match TRBD1. Germline V gene sequence: CDR1 LNHDA, CDR2 SQIVND (reference sequence). J gave up 8 bases and V 5 bases, and 4 bases lay outside the gene matches. The CDR3 consists of 13 residues. The chain's CDR3 is CASSLDRGDEQFF. The CDR3 coding sequence is TGTGCCAGTAGTCTGGACAGGGGTGATGAGCAGTTCTTC.

The CDR3 loop is CASSRTFYGYTF. The CDR3 region has the DNA TGTGCCAGCAGCCGGACATTCTATGGCTACACCTTC. J is TRBJ1-2 and V is TRBV7-9, with a possible D match to TRBD1 (5 bases). From germline, CDR1 is SEHNR and CDR2 FQNEAQ (reference sequence). The CDR3 is made up of 12 amino acids. The germline V and J ends were trimmed by 5 bases and 4 bases, with 8 bases remaining between them.

This clone has a handful of counts. CDR3 region: CASSSHSRDREEDGYTF. Here the CDR3 DNA reads TGTGCCAGCAGTTCTCACAGCCGGGACAGGGAAGAAGATGGCTACACCTTC. The chain employs TRBV28 and TRBJ1-2; 9 nucleotides align to TRBD1. V lost 4 bases to trimming and J lost 6 bases; unmatched junction nucleotides: 15. Germline lookup yields CDR1 MDHEN and CDR2 SYDVKM. This CDR3 has 17 residues.

The rearrangement uses TRBV7-2 and TRBJ1-2; TRBD1 is a possible D gene (5 bases). CDR3 length equals 16 residues. Germline V CDR1 and CDR2: SGHTA, FQGNSA. V lost 1 base and J lost 2, with 14 bases in between. The CDR3 region is CASSLVGVFTNYGYTF. The DNA for the CDR3 is TGTGCCAGCAGCTTAGTGGGGGTGTTTACCAACTATGGCTACACCTTC. The full variable domain, in which reference TRBV7-2 and TRBJ1-2 provide the parts outside the CDR3, is GAGVSQSPSNKVTEKGKDVELRCDPISGHTALYWYRQSLGQGLEFLIYFQGNSAPDKSGLPSDRFSAERTGGSVSTLTIQRTQQEDSAVYLCASSLVGVFTNYGYTFGSGTRLTVV.

J is TRBJ1-5 and V is TRBV28, with a possible D match to TRBD1 (6 bases). Germline V lookup: CDR1 MDHEN, CDR2 SYDVKM. This CDR3 has 16 amino acids. V was pared by 6 bases and J by 6 bases, with 21 bases between. The DNA for the CDR3 is TGTGCCAGCAGCGCAACCGGCGGCGGGGGCCGTCAGCCCCAGCATTTT. Its translation is CASSATGGGGRQPQHF.

This sequence joins TRBV28 and TRBJ2-7; D is undetermined. Germline CDR1 is MDHEN and CDR2 is SYDVKM. The CDR3 sequence is 17 residues long. V gave up 4 bases and J gave up 0 bases, with 19 bases separating them. The CDR3 DNA reads TGTGCCAGCAGTTCTCCCTCCCCCTATCGGAGCTCCTACGAGCAGTACTTC. This encodes CASSSPSPYRSSYEQYF.

The CDR3 DNA reads as TGTGCCAGTAGGGACGGGGCGTTCAATTCACCCCTCCACTTT. Its protein is CASRDGAFNSPLHF. The chain is built from TRBV19 and TRBJ1-6; a possible D gene is TRBD1 (5 bases). There are 14 residues in the CDR3. Germline V gene data show CDR1 as LNHDA and CDR2 as SQIVND (reference sequence). V dropped 6 bases and J dropped 7 bases, with 13 bases sitting between them.

This clone has a handful of counts. CDR3 nucleotides: TGTGCCAGCAGCCAAGGCCCAGGCGCGAGTCAGCCCCAGCATTTT. The encoded protein is CASSQGPGASQPQHF. This chain links TRBV16 with TRBJ1-5; D uncertain. V lost 2 bases and J lost 6, with 14 bases in between. The CDR3 consists of 15 residues. Germline-derived CDR1 and CDR2 are KGHSY and FQNENV.

This chain joins TRBV29-1 and TRBJ2-5; TRBD2 aligns across 15 bases. This CDR3 is 14 amino acids long. The germline CDR1 and CDR2 sequences are SQVTM and ANQGSEA. The V segment lost 5 bases and the J segment 5 bases; nucleotides outside the gene matches: 3. CDR3 amino acids: CSVSGTSGGETQYF. CDR3 coding DNA: TGCAGCGTTTCCGGGACTAGCGGGGGGGAGACCCAGTACTTC.

The chain couples TRBV5-1 to TRBJ1-5, with D possibly matching TRBD1 (6 bases). Germline assignment: CDR1 SGHRS and CDR2 YFSETQ. Trimming left V 4 bases short and J 5 bases short, with 13 bases between. The CDR3 covers 14 residues. CDR3: CASSPVAGDQPQHF. The DNA for the CDR3 is TGCGCCAGCAGCCCAGTGGCAGGGGATCAGCCCCAGCATTTT.

The table lists this clone with a few counts. The chain couples TRBV5-1 to TRBJ2-7, with D perhaps TRBD1 (5 bases). The CDR3 contains 14 residues. CDR1 and CDR2 (germline): SGHRS, YFSETQ. Trimming pared 1 base from V and 7 bases from J, leaving 15 bases between. The CDR3 nucleotides read TGCGCCAGCAGCTTGACGCAGGGTCAGGTTGAGCAGTACTTC. Translated: CASSLTQGQVEQYF.

The chain is built from TRBV19 and TRBJ1-2; D is ambiguous. Germline loops: CDR1 LNHDA, CDR2 SQIVND (reference sequence). This CDR3 has 13 amino acids. V lost 3 bases and J 4 bases, leaving 9 bases between the germline ends. The CDR3 loop is CASSIGVGYGYTF. CDR3 coding DNA: TGTGCCAGTAGTATTGGGGTCGGCTATGGCTACACCTTC.

CDR3 bases: TGTGCCAGCAGCTACGGATCGACAGGGGCACAAGAGACCCAGTACTTC. It yields the protein CASSYGSTGAQETQYF. The J gene is TRBJ2-5, the V gene TRBV28; 8 bases align to TRBD1. V trimming: 6 bases; J trimming: 2 bases; junction bases outside the gene matches: 11. The CDR3 spans 16 residues. Germline V CDR1 and CDR2: MDHEN, SYDVKM.

This clone was recorded once. This chain uses TRBV10-1 with TRBJ2-3, with a tentative D call TRBD2 (6 bases). Germline-derived CDR1 and CDR2 are WNHNN and SYGVQD (reference sequence). The CDR3 runs to 15 residues. V was clipped by 4 bases and J by 0 bases, with 11 bases between them. The CDR3 loop reads CASSALGTSTDTQYF. The CDR3 DNA is TGCGCCAGCAGTGCCCTAGGGACTAGCACAGATACGCAGTATTTT.

A few counts support this clone. The chain combines TRBV6-5 with TRBJ1-1, with D tentatively TRBD1 (5 bases). Trimming stripped 6 bases from V and 8 bases from J, with 19 bases between. The germline CDR1 and CDR2 sequences are MNHEY and SVGAGI. This CDR3 spans 14 amino acids. CDR3 in amino acids: CASRPPGPSTEAFF. Here the CDR3 DNA reads TGTGCCAGCAGGCCCCCGGGACCCAGCACGGAAGCTTTCTTT.

This clone was seen once. The DNA of the CDR3 is TGTGCCAGCAGCGAGGACCGCCTAGATACGCAGTATTTT. This translates into CASSEDRLDTQYF. The chain couples TRBV2 to TRBJ2-3, with D unresolved. The CDR3 sequence is 13 residues long. Germline values: CDR1 SNHLY, CDR2 FYNNEI. V was cut by 6 bases and J by 5 bases, with 12 bases left in between. Using reference TRBV2 and TRBJ2-3 for the parts outside the CDR3, the full variable domain is EPEVTQTPSHQVTQMGQEVILRCVPISNHLYFYWYRQILGQKVEFLVSFYNNEISEKSEIFDDQFSVERPDGSNFTLKIRSTKLEDSAMYFCASSEDRLDTQYFGPGTRLTVL.

The rearrangement links TRBV7-3 to TRBJ2-1, with D possibly TRBD2 on 6 matching bases. The CDR3 has 16 amino acids. The germline V and J ends were trimmed by 5 bases and 11 bases, with 25 bases remaining between them. Germline V gene sequence: CDR1 SGHTA, CDR2 FQGTGA. DNA of the CDR3: TGTGCCAGCAGCCCCCCCGGGAGACATCGCGTGCCTAAGCAGTTCTTC. This encodes CASSPPGRHRVPKQFF. The variable domain in full, with the rest retrieved from reference TRBV7-3 and TRBJ2-1, is GAGVSQTPSNKVTEKGKYVELRCDPISGHTALYWYRQSLGQGPEFLIYFQGTGAADDSGLPNDRFFAVRPEGSVSTLKIQRTERGDSAVYLCASSPPGRHRVPKQFFGPGTRLTVL.

J is TRBJ2-2 and V is TRBV15, with a weak D call TRBD1 (6 bases). The CDR3 sequence is 17 residues long. The V gene lost 0 bases and the J gene lost 0 bases, with 11 bases spanning the gap. In germline, CDR1 is LNHNV, CDR2 YYDKDF (reference sequence). CDR3 bases: TGTGCCACCAGCAGAGAACTTCCAGGGGCGAACACCGGGGAGCTGTTTTTT. This codes for CATSRELPGANTGELFF.

A single count supports this clone. The rearrangement joins TRBV19 to TRBJ1-2; maybe TRBD1 (6 bases). V shed 5 bases and J shed 2 bases, with 15 bases lying between them. Germline V gene lookup returns CDR1 LNHDA and CDR2 SQIVND (reference sequence). The length of the CDR3 is 15 residues. This CDR3 reads CASSFYRANNYGYTF. In nucleotides, the CDR3 is TGTGCCAGTAGTTTCTACAGGGCCAACAACTATGGCTACACCTTC.